A single sample gave rise to the 29 T cell receptor beta chains below, sequenced in a study of Tregs in tolerant kidney transplant recipients. Libraries were prepared by immunoSEQ multiplex PCR; TCRdb keeps only in-frame clonotypes and omits some of them. The repertoire holds approximately 90,000 clones, 90% to 95% seen once, with over 4% in the top ten. The sample consisted of CD8+ T cells from blood. These receptor sequences come from a human donor in good health.

The gene calls are TRBV28 and TRBJ2-1; 7 bases are shared with TRBD1. The CDR3 has 18 amino acids. Germline assignment: CDR1 MDHEN and CDR2 SYDVKM. The trim removed 2 bases at V and 3 bases at J, leaving 13 bases unmatched. The CDR3 DNA reads TGTGCCAGCAGTTTAGACCCAGACAGGGACACCTTCTACAATGAGCAGTTCTTC. Protein product: CASSLDPDRDTFYNEQFF. Based on the CDR3 plus reference TRBV28 and TRBJ2-1, the full variable domain is DVKVTQSSRYLVKRTGEKVFLECVQDMDHENMFWYRQDPGLGLRLIYFSYDVKMKEKGDIPEGYSVSREKKERFSLILESASTNQTSMYLCASSLDPDRDTFYNEQFFGPGTRLTVL.

V is TRBV27 and J is TRBJ2-7, with TRBD1 identical over 7 bases. The trim removed 2 bases at V and 3 bases at J, leaving 1 base unmatched. Germline V gives CDR1 MNHEY, CDR2 SMNVEV (reference sequence). The CDR3 sequence is 13 residues long. Here the CDR3 DNA reads TGTGCCAGCAGTTTAACAGGGGACTACGAGCAGTACTTC. Protein sequence: CASSLTGDYEQYF.

The chain uses TRBV6-4 and TRBJ2-3; 7 bases align to TRBD1. The CDR3 has 13 amino acids. The germline gives CDR1 MRHNA, CDR2 SNTAGT. Trimming cost V 6 bases and J 1 base; bases outside gene matches: 1. CDR3 coding DNA: TGTGCCAGCAGCCAGGGGGGCACAGATACGCAGTATTTT. It encodes CASSQGGTDTQYF.

CDR3 nucleotides: TGTGCCAGCAGCTTAAAGCAGACAGGGTGCTATCAGCCCCAGCATTTT. Its protein product is CASSLKQTGCYQPQHF. The chain employs TRBV7-3 and TRBJ1-5; 7 bases match TRBD1. The CDR3 has 16 residues. Germline trimming cut 1 base from V and 5 bases from J; bases unmatched to any gene: 8. Germline V gene sequence: CDR1 SGHTA, CDR2 FQGTGA.

The chain couples TRBV21-1 to TRBJ1-5; the table calls TRBD1, which could not be checked here. TRBV21-1 is a documented pseudogene. The length of the CDR3 is 20 residues. CDR3: CASSKMVFEDRAYSNQPQHF. CDR3 in DNA: TGTGCCAGCAGCAAAATGGTCTTCGAGGACAGAGCTTATAGCAATCAGCCCCAGCATTTT.

V is TRBV7-8 and J is TRBJ2-1; 15 nucleotides match TRBD2. J gave up 9 bases and V 1 base, and 10 bases lay outside the gene matches. The CDR3 is made up of 18 amino acids. Germline V CDR1 and CDR2: SGHVS, FQNEAQ. CDR3 DNA sequence: TGTGCCAGCAGCTTAGGTCCCGGGACTAGCGGGAGGCTCAGTGAGCAGTTCTTC. It translates to CASSLGPGTSGRLSEQFF.

The rearrangement joins TRBV27 to TRBJ2-1; 9 bases agree with TRBD2. Germline loops: CDR1 MNHEY, CDR2 SMNVEV (reference sequence). V trimming: 10 bases; J trimming: 8 bases; junction bases outside the gene matches: 15. The CDR3 is made up of 15 amino acids. The CDR3 sequence: CAIAQGIAGEYEQFF. The CDR3 region has the DNA TGTGCCATCGCACAGGGGATAGCGGGAGAGTATGAGCAGTTCTTC.

The CDR3 region has the DNA TGTGCCAGCAGTGGACAGGCTGCCTATGGCTACACCTTC. Encoded protein: CASSGQAAYGYTF. V gene TRBV27 combines with J gene TRBJ1-2; 7 nucleotides line up with TRBD1. Unmatched junction bases numbered 4, after V lost 5 bases and J lost 4 bases. The CDR3 totals 13 residues. Germline V gene sequence: CDR1 MNHEY, CDR2 SMNVEV (reference sequence).

The gene calls are TRBV27 and TRBJ2-7, with D unclear. Germline CDR1 and CDR2: MNHEY and SMNVEV (reference sequence). V lost 7 bases and J lost 0, with 19 bases in between. The CDR3 is 16 amino acids. CDR3 coding DNA: TGTGCCAGCACCATAAGCTGGGGTCTCGTCTCCTACGAGCAGTACTTC. Amino acids: CASTISWGLVSYEQYF.

The J gene is TRBJ2-4, the V gene TRBV27; TRBD1 agrees at 8 bases. CDR3 length: 19 amino acids. CDR1 and CDR2 (germline): MNHEY, SMNVEV (reference sequence). V lost 8 bases, J lost 1 base, and 19 bases stayed unmatched. For the CDR3, the DNA is TGTGCCAGCGGGGGAATCGGACAGGGTGTTATGGATGCCAAAAACATTCAGTACTTC. It codes for CASGGIGQGVMDAKNIQYF.

The chain employs TRBV6-5 and TRBJ1-5; D gene unclear. V was cut by 5 bases and J by 9 bases, with 5 bases left in between. This CDR3 is built from 10 residues. Germline V gene sequence: CDR1 MNHEY, CDR2 SVGAGI. The CDR3 sequence: CASSIWPQHF. Written as DNA, the CDR3 is TGTGCCAGCAGTATATGGCCCCAGCATTTT.

The chain couples TRBV23-1 to TRBJ1-6; TRBD1 agrees at 7 bases. TRBV23-1 is annotated as an ORF whose role is uncertain. The V gene end was trimmed by 9 bases and the J gene end by 0 bases; junction bases not matched to a gene: 20. The CDR3 runs to 20 residues. In DNA form, the CDR3 reads TGCGCCAGAGCCCTGTGGGAGGGAGCAGGGGGGAGCTCCTATAATTCACCCCTCCACTTT. Translated: CARALWEGAGGSSYNSPLHF.

V gene TRBV5-1 combines with J gene TRBJ1-1; 7 nucleotides align to TRBD1. Germline V lookup: CDR1 SGHRS, CDR2 YFSETQ. The CDR3 runs 15 residues. The J segment lost 7 bases and the V segment lost 2 bases, leaving 11 bases of the junction unmatched. CDR3 region: CASSLTGEITLEAFF. DNA for the CDR3: TGCGCCAGCAGCTTAACAGGGGAGATAACACTTGAAGCTTTCTTT. Filled out from reference TRBV5-1 and TRBJ1-1, the complete variable domain reads KAGVTQTPRYLIKTRGQQVTLSCSPISGHRSVSWYQQTPGQGLQFLFEYFSETQRNKGNFPGRFSGRQFSNSRSEMNVSTLELGDSALYLCASSLTGEITLEAFFGQGTRLTVV.

The chain couples TRBV7-6 to TRBJ2-7; 8 bases fit TRBD1. Trimming removed 5 bases from V and 2 bases from J; junction bases left unmatched: 2. The CDR3 loop spans 13 amino acids. From germline, CDR1 is SGHVS and CDR2 FNYEAQ. The chain's CDR3 is CASSGQGPYEQYF. In DNA, the CDR3 is TGTGCCAGCAGCGGACAGGGACCCTACGAGCAGTACTTC.

The rearrangement uses TRBV5-1 and TRBJ2-1; D is possibly TRBD2 (7 bases). Germline-derived CDR1 and CDR2 are SGHRS and YFSETQ. With 5 bases removed from V and 5 bases from J, the gap between germline ends came to 17 bases. The CDR3 is 15 residues long. The CDR3 sequence: CASSGGDTSNNEQFF. The CDR3 DNA reads as TGCGCCAGCAGTGGGGGGGACACCTCAAACAATGAGCAGTTCTTC.

This sequence joins TRBV20-1 and TRBJ1-2; D not certain. V dropped 1 base and J dropped 3 bases, with 3 bases sitting between them. The CDR3 is 11 amino acids. Per germline, CDR1 DFQATT and CDR2 SNEGSKA (reference sequence). CDR3 sequence reads: CSARVDYGYTF. In DNA form, the CDR3 reads TGCAGTGCTAGAGTGGACTATGGCTACACCTTC.

V and J are TRBV11-2 and TRBJ2-1; 14 bases line up with TRBD2. The V gene end was trimmed by 0 bases and the J gene end by 3 bases; junction bases not matched to a gene: 10. There are 20 residues in the CDR3. The germline V gene has CDR1 SGHAT and CDR2 FQNNGV. The CDR3: CASSLDPGLAGAWDYNEQFF. The CDR3 DNA reads TGTGCCAGCAGCTTAGACCCGGGACTAGCGGGAGCGTGGGACTACAATGAGCAGTTCTTC.

The chain employs TRBV5-6 and TRBJ1-1; D is unresolved. This CDR3 spans 15 amino acids. From germline, CDR1 is SGHDT and CDR2 YYEEEE. Trimming cost V 6 bases and J 0 bases, with 15 bases left between them. The CDR3 nucleotides read TGTGCCAGCACCAGCACGCCCTGGGTGAACACTGAAGCTTTCTTT. It specifies CASTSTPWVNTEAFF.

This clone occurred a few times. The gene calls are TRBV14 and TRBJ1-6; 7 positions agree with TRBD1. CDR1 SGHDN and CDR2 FVKESK come from the germline V gene. After removal of 0 bases from V and 10 bases from J, the junction contained 9 bases not matched to a gene. The CDR3 spans 16 residues. The CDR3 is CASSQEAQGLFSPLHF. In DNA, the CDR3 is TGTGCCAGCAGCCAAGAGGCACAGGGGCTGTTCTCACCCCTCCACTTT.

This rearrangement joins TRBV9 to TRBJ1-1; maybe TRBD1 (5 bases). The germline V and J ends were trimmed by 7 bases and 0 bases, with 16 bases remaining between them. The germline V gene has CDR1 SGDLS and CDR2 YYNGEE. This CDR3 is 15 amino acids long. The CDR3 DNA is TGTGCCAGCGGCTTAATGGACACCTTGAACACTGAAGCTTTCTTT. Translated: CASGLMDTLNTEAFF.

J is TRBJ1-1 and V is TRBV6-5; the D gene is possibly TRBD1 (5 bases). The V and J ends lost 0 bases and 2 bases respectively, with 10 bases between them. This CDR3 region has 15 residues. The germline V gene has CDR1 MNHEY and CDR2 SVGAGI. This CDR3 is CASSYSEGVNTEAFF. The DNA of the CDR3 is TGTGCCAGCAGTTACTCGGAAGGGGTCAACACTGAAGCTTTCTTT.

The chain is built from TRBV27 and TRBJ2-2, with 7 positions matching TRBD1. Losses at the gene ends were 10 bases for V and 0 bases for J; bases not matched to a gene: 8. The length of the CDR3 is 15 residues. Germline-derived CDR1 and CDR2 are MNHEY and SMNVEV (reference sequence). CDR3 in amino acids: CATRQGPTNTGELFF. DNA for the CDR3: TGTGCCACCCGACAGGGCCCTACGAACACCGGGGAGCTGTTTTTT.

V is TRBV9 and J is TRBJ1-5; TRBD1 agrees at 7 bases. The V segment lost 3 bases and the J segment 1 base; nucleotides outside the gene matches: 4. The CDR3 consists of 15 residues. Germline CDR1 reads SGDLS; CDR2 reads YYNGEE. CDR3 residues: CASSAGTASNQPQHF. The CDR3, as DNA: TGTGCCAGCAGCGCCGGGACAGCGAGCAATCAGCCCCAGCATTTT.

This chain connects TRBV13 to TRBJ2-7; D is unresolved. CDR3 length: 14 residues. Per the germline V gene, CDR1 is PRHDT and CDR2 is FYEKMQ (reference sequence). Deletions cut 1 base from V and 0 bases from J, with 7 bases between. The CDR3 bases are TGTGCCAGCAGCTTAGAGAGGACCTCCTACGAGCAGTACTTC. It is translated as CASSLERTSYEQYF.

V usage is TRBV5-1 and J usage is TRBJ2-3, with no clear D. Germline lookup yields CDR1 SGHRS and CDR2 YFSETQ. The length of the CDR3 is 12 residues. V lost 4 bases, J lost 12 bases, and 15 bases lay in between. CDR3 sequence reads: CASSTDAVPQYF. DNA for the CDR3: TGCGCCAGCAGCACGGACGCCGTCCCACAGTATTTT.

Only one count was recorded for this clone. The V and J genes are TRBV5-1 and TRBJ1-1; 9 bases map to TRBD1. This CDR3 has 15 residues. CDR1 SGHRS and CDR2 YFSETQ come from the germline V gene. The V and J ends lost 3 bases and 4 bases, in that order; junction bases with no gene match: 7. This CDR3 reads CASSSTGGPGTEAFF. The CDR3 DNA sequence: TGCGCCAGCAGCTCTACAGGGGGCCCCGGCACTGAAGCTTTCTTT.

V usage is TRBV27 and J usage is TRBJ2-7; 10 nucleotides agree with TRBD1. V was clipped by 3 bases and J by 2 bases; unmatched bases: 10. Germline assignment: CDR1 MNHEY and CDR2 SMNVEV (reference sequence). The CDR3 covers 17 residues. CDR3 in amino acids: CASSFMQTGTGAYEQYF. CDR3 nucleotides: TGTGCCAGCAGTTTTATGCAAACCGGGACAGGGGCCTACGAGCAGTACTTC.

The chain is built from TRBV2 and TRBJ1-5; a weak D match, TRBD1 (5 bases). CDR3 size: 15 residues. The germline CDR1 and CDR2 sequences are SNHLY and FYNNEI. V was trimmed by 8 bases and J by 0 bases, leaving 14 bases between them. CDR3 nucleotides: TGTGCCAGCCGTGGGGGAGATTATAGCAATCAGCCCCAGCATTTT. It translates to CASRGGDYSNQPQHF. The full variable domain, in which reference TRBV2 and TRBJ1-5 provide the parts outside the CDR3, is EPEVTQTPSHQVTQMGQEVILRCVPISNHLYFYWYRQILGQKVEFLVSFYNNEISEKSEIFDDQFSVERPDGSNFTLKIRSTKLEDSAMYFCASRGGDYSNQPQHFGDGTRLSIL.

This clone showed up just a few times. V gene TRBV7-6 combines with J gene TRBJ1-2, with no clear D. CDR1 and CDR2 (germline): SGHVS, FNYEAQ. The CDR3 is 13 residues long. The ends were cut back, 1 base at V and 4 bases at J, with 7 bases in the middle. CDR3 DNA: TGTGCCAGCAGCTTAGGGTCAGCCTATGGCTACACCTTC. It codes for CASSLGSAYGYTF.